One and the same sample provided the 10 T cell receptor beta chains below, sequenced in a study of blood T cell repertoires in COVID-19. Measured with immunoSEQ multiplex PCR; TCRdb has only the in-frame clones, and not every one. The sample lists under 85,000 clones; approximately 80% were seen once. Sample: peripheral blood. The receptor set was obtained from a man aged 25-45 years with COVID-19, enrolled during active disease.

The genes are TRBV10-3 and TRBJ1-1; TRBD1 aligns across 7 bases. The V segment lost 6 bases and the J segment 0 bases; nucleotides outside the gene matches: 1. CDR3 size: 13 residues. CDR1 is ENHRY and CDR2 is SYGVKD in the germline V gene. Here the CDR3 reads CAIRDRMNTEAFF. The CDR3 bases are TGTGCCATCAGGGACAGGATGAACACTGAAGCTTTCTTT.

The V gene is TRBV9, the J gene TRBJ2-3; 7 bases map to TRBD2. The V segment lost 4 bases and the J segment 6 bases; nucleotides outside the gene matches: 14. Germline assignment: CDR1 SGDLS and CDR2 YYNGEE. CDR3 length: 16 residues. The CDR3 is CASSNRPTGGADTQYF. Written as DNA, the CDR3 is TGTGCCAGCAGCAACCGTCCCACGGGAGGCGCCGATACGCAGTATTTT.

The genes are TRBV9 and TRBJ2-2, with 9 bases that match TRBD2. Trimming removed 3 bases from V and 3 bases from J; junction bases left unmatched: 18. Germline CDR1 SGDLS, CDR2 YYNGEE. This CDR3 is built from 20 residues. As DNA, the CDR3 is TGTGCCAGCAGCGCCCACCTTAGGACTAGCGCCCGAGGGGACACCGGGGAGCTGTTTTTT. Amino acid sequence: CASSAHLRTSARGDTGELFF.

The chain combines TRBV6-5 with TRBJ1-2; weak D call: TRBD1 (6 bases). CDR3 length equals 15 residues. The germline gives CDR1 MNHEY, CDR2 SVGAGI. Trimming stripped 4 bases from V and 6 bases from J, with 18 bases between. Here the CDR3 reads CASSSLGAGSDGYTF. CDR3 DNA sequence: TGTGCCAGCAGTTCGTTGGGGGCGGGTTCGGATGGCTACACCTTC.

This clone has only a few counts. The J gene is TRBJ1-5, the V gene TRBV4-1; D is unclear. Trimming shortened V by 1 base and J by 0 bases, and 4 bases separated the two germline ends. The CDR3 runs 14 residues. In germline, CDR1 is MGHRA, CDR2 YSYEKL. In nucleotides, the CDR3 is TGCGCCAGCAGCCAAGGACATAGCAATCAGCCCCAGCATTTT. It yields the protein CASSQGHSNQPQHF.

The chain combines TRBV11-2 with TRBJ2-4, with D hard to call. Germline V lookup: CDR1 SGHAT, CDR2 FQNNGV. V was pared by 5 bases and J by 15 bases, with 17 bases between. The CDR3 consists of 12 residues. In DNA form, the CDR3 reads TGTGCCAGCAGCCTACCCGGGTACCTTAGGTACTTC. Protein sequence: CASSLPGYLRYF.

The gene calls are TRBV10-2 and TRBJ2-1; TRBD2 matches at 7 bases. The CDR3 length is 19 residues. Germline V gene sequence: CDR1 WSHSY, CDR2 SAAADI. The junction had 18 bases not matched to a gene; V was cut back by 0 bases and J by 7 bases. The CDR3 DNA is TGCGCCAGCAGTGAGTCGCGGGGGTTGGCGGGAGTGTATCAGAATGAGCAGTTCTTC. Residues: CASSESRGLAGVYQNEQFF.

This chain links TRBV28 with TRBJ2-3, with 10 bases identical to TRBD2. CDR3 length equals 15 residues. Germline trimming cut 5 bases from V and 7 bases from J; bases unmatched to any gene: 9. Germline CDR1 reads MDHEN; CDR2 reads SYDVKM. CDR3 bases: TGTGCCAGCAGTCTCTTCACTAGCGGGACCAATACGCAGTATTTT. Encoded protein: CASSLFTSGTNTQYF.

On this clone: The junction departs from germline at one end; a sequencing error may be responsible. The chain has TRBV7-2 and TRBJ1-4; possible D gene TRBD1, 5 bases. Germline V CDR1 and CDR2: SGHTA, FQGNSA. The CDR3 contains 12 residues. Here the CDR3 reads CASSLDQGSPVF. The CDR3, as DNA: TGTGCCAGCAGCTTAGATCAGGGTTCACCGGTTTTT.

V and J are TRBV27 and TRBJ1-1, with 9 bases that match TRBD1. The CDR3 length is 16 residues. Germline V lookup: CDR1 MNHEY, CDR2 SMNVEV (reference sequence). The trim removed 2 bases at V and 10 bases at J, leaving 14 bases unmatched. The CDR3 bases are TGTGCCAGCAGTTTACCCACCCTTCTTCGACAGGGGGTAGCTTTCTTT. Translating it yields CASSLPTLLRQGVAFF.